The TCR beta chain described here comes from a study of beta chain features in type 1 diabetes. Findings and caveats of the study: These data did not resolve whether HLA type affects TCRB rearrangement. Moderate but significant shortening of TCRB CDR3s was recorded in all four CD4+ subsets from Type 1 diabetes patients.

Sequenced material consisted of expressed TCRB transcripts (all of the isolated RNA was reverse transcribed). TCRdb's table, derived via immunoSEQ multiplex PCR, lists solely in-frame clones and lacks some. Seen here are 350,000 to 400,000 clones, roughly 13% observed once, and the top ten hold about 0.01%. Germline CDR1 GTSNPN, CDR2 SVGIG (reference sequence). The CDR3 is 13 residues long. After removal of 3 bases from V and 3 bases from J, the junction contained 5 bases not matched to a gene. Sorting based on CD45RO/CCR7/CD25/CD127/CD95/CD27 separated CD4+ naive, central memory, regulatory and stem cell-like memory cells. This clone came up a few times. Its specificity is not known.

This receptor was obtained from a woman between 18 and 30 years old with type 1 diabetes. The sequenced sample consisted of naive CD4+ T cells from blood. This chain joins TRBV30 and TRBJ2-7; 7 bases are a match to TRBD1. The DNA for the CDR3 is TGTGCCTGGAGAAAAGCAGGGGGCTACGAGCAGTACTTC. This translates into CAWRKAGGYEQYF. Complete variable domain (other parts from reference TRBV30 and TRBJ2-7): SQTIHQWPATLVQPVGSPLSLECTVEGTSNPNLYWYRQAAGRGLQLLFYSVGIGQISSEVPQNLSASRPQDRQFILSSKKLLLSDSGFYLCAWRKAGGYEQYFGPGTRLTVT.